This is a list of T cell receptor beta chains from one sample in a study of identical twins' blood T cells. TCRdb reanalysed the 5' RACE reads using MiXCR and keeps one entry per CDR3 protein. The data contain 300,000 to 400,000 distinct CDR3 sequences, 25% to 35% of them seen just once; the ten biggest clones take up approximately 6.6%. Material: PBMCs. Receptor source: a woman between 18 and 55 years old in good health. Each CDR3 is given with its conserved first and last residue. D genes are given only for firm matches. Clone size appears in some rows only: once, few, many, or a class for an expanded clone.

16	TRBV13	.	TRBJ2-3	.	TGTGCCAGCAGCGCCTACTCGACTCTTGGCACAGATACGCAGTATTTT	CASSAYSTLGTDTQYF
18	TRBV28	.	TRBJ1-3	.	TGTGCCGGCAGTTCGAAAGGTGGGGGGACGACGTCTGGAAACACCATATATTTT	CAGSSKGGGTTSGNTIYF
16	TRBV5-1	.	TRBJ1-4	.	TGCGCCAGCAGCCCTGGACAGACTTCAACTAATGAAAAACTGTTTTTT	CASSPGQTSTNEKLFF
13	TRBV20-1	.	TRBJ2-1	.	TGCAGTGTCCCCCGGGAGTCCTTTAATGAGCAGTTCTTC	CSVPRESFNEQFF
14	TRBV5-1	.	TRBJ1-2	.	TGCGCCAGCAGCTTGGGTTGGTCCCGCTATGGCTACACCTTC	CASSLGWSRYGYTF
13	TRBV25-1	many	TRBJ2-3	.	TGTGCCAGCAGTGAATACCCTCGAGATACGCAGTATTTT	CASSEYPRDTQYF
13	TRBV25-1	.	TRBJ1-2	.	TGTGCCAGCAGTGAATGGGGTTCGAAGGGCTACACCTTC	CASSEWGSKGYTF
15	TRBV20-1	.	TRBJ2-7	TRBD2	TGCAGTGCTTTTGGACTAGCGGGACGATCCTACGAGCAGTACTTC	CSAFGLAGRSYEQYF
12	TRBV30	.	TRBJ2-7	.	TGTGCCTGGAGTGTTATAGGGAACGAGCAGTACTTC	CAWSVIGNEQYF
14	TRBV7-9	.	TRBJ1-1	.	TGTGCCAGCAGCTGGGGGGGACCGCCCCGTGAAGCTTTCTTT	CASSWGGPPREAFF
15	TRBV20-1	few	TRBJ1-3	.	TGCAGTGCGAGAAGAGGACGGTTCTCTGGAAACACCATATATTTT	CSARRGRFSGNTIYF
12	TRBV7-2	few	TRBJ1-2	.	TGTGCCAGCAGCTTTGTAGGGAATGGCTACACCTTC	CASSFVGNGYTF
16	TRBV6-5	.	TRBJ1-4	.	TGTGCCAGCAGTTACTCGGGGCAGAGCGGCGGTGAAAAACTGTTTTTT	CASSYSGQSGGEKLFF
13	TRBV3-1	.	TRBJ1-2	.	TGTGCCAGCAGCCGTGAGATTAACTATGGCTACACCTTC	CASSREINYGYTF
13	TRBV5-1	few	TRBJ2-1	TRBD1	TGCGCCAGTAGCCGGGACAGTCCCAATGAGCAGTTCTTC	CASSRDSPNEQFF
12	TRBV6-5	many	TRBJ1-2	.	TGTGCCAGCAGTTACGGCGGAAATGGCTACACCTTC	CASSYGGNGYTF
15	TRBV5-1	few	TRBJ1-1	.	TGCGCCAGCAGCTTTACAGGAGTAACGAACACTGAAGCTTTCTTT	CASSFTGVTNTEAFF
15	TRBV11-2	few	TRBJ2-2	.	TGTGCCAGCATCCGGGGCTTCTTGAACACCGGGGAGCTGTTTTTT	CASIRGFLNTGELFF
12	TRBV12-3/TRBV12-4	.	TRBJ2-5	.	TGTGCCAGCAGTTTCGTTCGAGAGACCCAGTACTTC	CASSFVRETQYF
17	TRBV20-1	.	TRBJ2-1	TRBD2	TGCAGTGCTAGAGAACCGAGACTAGCGGGAGTAGGCAATGAGCAGTTCTTC	CSAREPRLAGVGNEQFF
16	TRBV5-1	.	TRBJ1-4	TRBD1	TGCGCCAGCAGCTCATTCTTGACAGGGAGTAATGAAAAACTGTTTTTT	CASSSFLTGSNEKLFF
15	TRBV20-1	.	TRBJ2-5	TRBD2	TGCAGTGCTAGGGCATATAGCGGGGACCAAGAGACCCAGTACTTC	CSARAYSGDQETQYF
12	TRBV20-1	.	TRBJ1-6	.	TGCAGTGCCGCCCGCGAGATGATGTCCCTCCACTTT	CSAAREMMSLHF
11	TRBV20-1	few	TRBJ2-7	.	TGCAGTGCAGGAGAAACCAGTGAGCAGTACTTC	CSAGETSEQYF
15	TRBV19	.	TRBJ1-5	.	TGTGCCAGTAGTATAGACCGGTATAGCAATCAGCCCCAGCATTTT	CASSIDRYSNQPQHF
14	TRBV29-1	.	TRBJ1-3	.	TGCAGCATGATGGGGTACCGCCCTGGAAACACTATATATTTT	CSMMGYRPGNTIYF
15	TRBV3-1	few	TRBJ1-2	.	TGTGCCAGCAGCCAAGAATTCGGAACCCGGTCTAGGTACACCTTC	CASSQEFGTRSRYTF
14	TRBV20-1	.	TRBJ1-2	TRBD1	TGCAGTGCTAGAGCCGGGACAGAATTCTATGTCTACACCTTC	CSARAGTEFYVYTF
15	TRBV7-9	.	TRBJ1-1	.	TGTGCCAGCAGCCCCCTAAAAACAGGGATCACTGAAGCTTTCTTT	CASSPLKTGITEAFF
16	TRBV5-1	few	TRBJ2-2	.	TGCGCCAGCAGCTTGGGACCGTCAACAGGTACCGGGGAGCTGTTTTTT	CASSLGPSTGTGELFF
14	TRBV10-1	.	TRBJ1-5	.	TGCGCCAGCAGTTACACGGACGGGAAGGGGCCCCAGCATTTT	CASSYTDGKGPQHF
14	TRBV12-3/TRBV12-4	.	TRBJ1-2	TRBD1	TGTGCCAGCAGGTTACGTCACAGGGGCTATGGCTACACCTTC	CASRLRHRGYGYTF
13	TRBV3-1	.	TRBJ1-2	.	TGTGCCATCAGCCAGGAAGATAACTATGGCTACACCTTC	CAISQEDNYGYTF
13	TRBV20-1	.	TRBJ1-5	.	TGCAGTGCCGTGGGGGATAGCAATCAGCCCCAGCATTTT	CSAVGDSNQPQHF
14	TRBV5-1	.	TRBJ2-3	.	TGCGCCAGCAGTACAGGACCTTTCACAGATACGCGGTATTTT	CASSTGPFTDTRYF
12	TRBV29-1	.	TRBJ1-2	TRBD1	TGCAGCGTTCAGGGGGACAGGGCAGGCTACACCTTC	CSVQGDRAGYTF
12	TRBV6-2/TRBV6-3	.	TRBJ2-1	.	TGTTCCAGCAGTTACGCCCGGAATGAGCAGTTCTTC	CSSSYARNEQFF
14	TRBV5-1	few	TRBJ1-1	.	TGCGCCAGCAGCAACCTGGGGGGCGACACTGAAGCTTTCTTT	CASSNLGGDTEAFF
16	TRBV29-1	.	TRBJ1-2	.	TGCAGCGTTGAAGGTTCGGCAGGGCGGTCTAACTATGGCTACACCTTC	CSVEGSAGRSNYGYTF
16	TRBV9	few	TRBJ1-2	.	TGTGCCAGCAGCTACCGACCGACAGAGACTAACTATGGCTACACCTTC	CASSYRPTETNYGYTF
15	TRBV9	.	TRBJ2-1	.	TGTGCCAGCAGCTTGAACCTAGCATCCTACAATGAGCAGTTCTTC	CASSLNLASYNEQFF
15	TRBV29-1	.	TRBJ2-3	TRBD1	TGCAGCGTTGACGGGCTAGCAGGGGGTACAGATACGCAGTATTTT	CSVDGLAGGTDTQYF
15	TRBV11-2	.	TRBJ2-5	TRBD2	TGTGCCAGCAGCTATGGACTAGCGGTGAAAGAGACCCAGTACTTC	CASSYGLAVKETQYF
15	TRBV5-1	.	TRBJ2-1	TRBD2	TGCGCCGGCAGCTTGCTAGCGGGAGACTACAATGAGCAGTTCTTC	CAGSLLAGDYNEQFF
11	TRBV21-1	few	TRBJ2-2	.	TGTGCCAGCCAGGGGTGCGGGGAGCTGTTTTTT	CASQGCGELFF
16	TRBV7-8	.	TRBJ1-3	.	TGTGCCAGCAGCCCGGACAGACAAAACTCTGGAAACACCATATATTTT	CASSPDRQNSGNTIYF
16	TRBV20-1	few	TRBJ2-7	TRBD2	TGCAGTGCTAGAGATGTGGAGCGGGGGTTCTCCTACGAGCAGTACTTC	CSARDVERGFSYEQYF
14	TRBV18	once	TRBJ2-1	.	TGTGCCAGCTCACATAAAAATAATAACAATGAGCAGTTCTTC	CASSHKNNNNEQFF
14	TRBV11-2	.	TRBJ2-5	.	TGTGCCAGCAGCTGGACGACCCGGACAGAGACCCAGTACTTC	CASSWTTRTETQYF
13	TRBV20-1	many	TRBJ1-2	TRBD1	TGCAGTGTAAGCCCAGGGGGCAACTATGGCTACACCTTC	CSVSPGGNYGYTF
14	TRBV20-1	.	TRBJ2-1	.	TGCAGTGCTACAGGGACGGGAGTTAAGAATGAGCAGTTCTTC	CSATGTGVKNEQFF
13	TRBV7-9	.	TRBJ1-2	.	TGTGCCGGCGGGCCACCTAACGCGGAGGGCTACACCTTC	CAGGPPNAEGYTF
16	TRBV6-4	many	TRBJ2-3	.	TGTGCCAGCAGTGAGGTGCCAGGGGTTAACACAGATACGCAGTATTTT	CASSEVPGVNTDTQYF
12	TRBV29-1	many	TRBJ2-5	.	TGCAGCGTTGGAGGTCTGGGAGAGACCCAGTACTTC	CSVGGLGETQYF